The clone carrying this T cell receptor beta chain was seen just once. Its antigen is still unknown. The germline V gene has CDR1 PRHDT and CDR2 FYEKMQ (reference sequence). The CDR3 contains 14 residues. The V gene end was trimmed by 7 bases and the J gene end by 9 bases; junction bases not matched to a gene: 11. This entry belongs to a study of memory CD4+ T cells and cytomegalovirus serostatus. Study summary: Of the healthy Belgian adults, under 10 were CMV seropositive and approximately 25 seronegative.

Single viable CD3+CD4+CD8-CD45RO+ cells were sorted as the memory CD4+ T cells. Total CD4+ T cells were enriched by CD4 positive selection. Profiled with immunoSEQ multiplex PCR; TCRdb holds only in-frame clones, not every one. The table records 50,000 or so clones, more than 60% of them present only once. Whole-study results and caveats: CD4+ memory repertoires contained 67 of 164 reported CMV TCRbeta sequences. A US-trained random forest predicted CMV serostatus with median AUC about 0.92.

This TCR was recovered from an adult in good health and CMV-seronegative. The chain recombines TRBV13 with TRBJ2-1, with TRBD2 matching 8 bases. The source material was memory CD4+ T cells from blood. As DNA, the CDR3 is TGTGCCAGCACCGCCTTTAGCGGGACTGGTGAGCAGTTCTTC. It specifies CASTAFSGTGEQFF.